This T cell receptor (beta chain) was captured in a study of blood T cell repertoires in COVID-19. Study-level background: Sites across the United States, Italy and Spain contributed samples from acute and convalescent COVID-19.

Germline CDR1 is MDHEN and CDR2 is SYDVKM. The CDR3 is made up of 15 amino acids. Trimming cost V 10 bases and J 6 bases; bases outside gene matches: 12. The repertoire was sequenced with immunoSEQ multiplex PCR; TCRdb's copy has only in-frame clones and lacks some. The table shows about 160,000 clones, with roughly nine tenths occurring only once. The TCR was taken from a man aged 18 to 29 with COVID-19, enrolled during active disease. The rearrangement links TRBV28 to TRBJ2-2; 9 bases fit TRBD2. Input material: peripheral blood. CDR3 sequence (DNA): TGTGCCACCTATAGCGGGAGTCTTTGGGCCGGGGAGCTGTTTTTT. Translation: CATYSGSLWAGELFF.